The 7 T cell receptor beta chains below were found in one sample sequenced in a study of T cell responses to AZD1222 COVID-19 vaccine. This table comes from immunoSEQ multiplex PCR, and its TCRdb copy is limited to in-frame clones, with some not included. The sample includes about 150,000 clones, roughly 93% of them seen just once. The sample consisted of peripheral blood, taken 28 days after the second AZD1222 dose. These receptors came from an adult who received the AZD1222 COVID-19 vaccine.

The rearrangement links TRBV20-1 to TRBJ1-4; D call uncertain. Per germline, CDR1 DFQATT and CDR2 SNEGSKA (reference sequence). This CDR3 is built from 12 residues. Trimming cost V 3 bases and J 5 bases, with 7 bases left between them. CDR3 DNA: TGCAGTGCTAGTCCGGTAAATGAAAAACTGTTTTTT. Protein: CSASPVNEKLFF.

This rearrangement joins TRBV3-1 (or the pseudogene TRBV3-2) to TRBJ1-5; D uncertain. V lost 1 base, J lost 5 bases, and 12 bases lay in between. Germline values: CDR1 LGHDT, CDR2 YNNKEL (reference sequence). This CDR3 has 15 amino acids. The CDR3 DNA sequence: TGTGCCAGCAGCCAAGGAGTTCCAGGAGATCAGCCCCAGCATTTT. Protein sequence: CASSQGVPGDQPQHF.

This sequence joins TRBV6-6 and TRBJ1-5, with D maybe TRBD1 (6 bases). The CDR3 runs 13 residues. Germline CDR1 and CDR2: MNHNY and SVGAGI (reference sequence). V lost 6 bases and J lost 7, with 13 bases in between. The CDR3 bases are TGTGCCAGCAGCGATGACAGGTTCCAGCCCCAGCATTTT. As protein: CASSDDRFQPQHF.

This chain links TRBV7-3 with TRBJ2-7; D is ambiguous. From germline, CDR1 is SGHTA and CDR2 FQGTGA. This CDR3 is 13 amino acids long. The germline V and J ends were trimmed by 3 bases and 1 base, with 7 bases remaining between them. CDR3 amino acids: CASSFEQSYEQYF. The CDR3 nucleotides read TGTGCCAGCAGCTTCGAACAGTCCTACGAGCAGTACTTC.

This clone was detected a few times. CDR3 bases: TGTGCCAGCAGTTTTGCAGGGAGGAATTCACCCCTCCACTTT. Translation: CASSFAGRNSPLHF. V gene TRBV27 combines with J gene TRBJ1-6; D possibly corresponds to TRBD1 (5 bases). From germline, CDR1 is MNHEY and CDR2 SMNVEV (reference sequence). Trimming shortened V by 3 bases and J by 7 bases, and 10 bases separated the two germline ends. CDR3 size: 14 residues.

This clone was recorded once. The V gene is TRBV5-1, the J gene TRBJ1-1, with D perhaps TRBD1 (5 bases). This CDR3 has 14 residues. CDR1 and CDR2 from the germline V gene are SGHRS and YFSETQ. V was shortened by 9 bases and J by 0 bases, with 15 bases between the two germline ends. Written as DNA, the CDR3 is TGCGCCACTAGACCGGGACGATTGAACACTGAAGCTTTCTTT. Translation: CATRPGRLNTEAFF.

The genes are TRBV7-9 and TRBJ1-1, with 8 bases identical to TRBD1. The CDR3 is made up of 15 amino acids. V lost 5 bases to trimming and J lost 1 base; unmatched junction nucleotides: 6. Germline-derived CDR1 and CDR2 are SEHNR and FQNEAQ (reference sequence). This CDR3 is CASSPLGQGNTEAFF. CDR3 DNA: TGTGCCAGCAGCCCCCTCGGACAGGGGAACACTGAAGCTTTCTTT. The full variable domain, completed using reference TRBV7-9 and TRBJ1-1, is DTGVSQNPRHKITKRGQNVTFRCDPISEHNRLYWYRQTLGQGPEFLTYFQNEAQLEKSRLLSDRFSAERPKGSFSTLEIQRTEQGDSAMYLCASSPLGQGNTEAFFGQGTRLTVV.